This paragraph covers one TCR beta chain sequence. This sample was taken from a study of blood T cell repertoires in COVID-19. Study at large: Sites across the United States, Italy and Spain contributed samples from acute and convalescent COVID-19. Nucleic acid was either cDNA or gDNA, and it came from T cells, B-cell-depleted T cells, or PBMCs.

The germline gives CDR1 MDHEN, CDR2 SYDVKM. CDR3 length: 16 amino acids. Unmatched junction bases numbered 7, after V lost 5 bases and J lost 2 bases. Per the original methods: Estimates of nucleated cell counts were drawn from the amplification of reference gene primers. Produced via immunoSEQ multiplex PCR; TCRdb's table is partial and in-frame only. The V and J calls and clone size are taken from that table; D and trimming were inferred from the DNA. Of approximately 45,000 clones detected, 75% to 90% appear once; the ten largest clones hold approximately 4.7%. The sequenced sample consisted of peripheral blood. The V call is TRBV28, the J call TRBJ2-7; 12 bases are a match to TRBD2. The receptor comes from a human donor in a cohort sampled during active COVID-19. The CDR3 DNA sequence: TGTGCCAGCAGTCCTCCAGGACTAGCGGGGACCTACGAGCAGTACTTC. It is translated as CASSPPGLAGTYEQYF.